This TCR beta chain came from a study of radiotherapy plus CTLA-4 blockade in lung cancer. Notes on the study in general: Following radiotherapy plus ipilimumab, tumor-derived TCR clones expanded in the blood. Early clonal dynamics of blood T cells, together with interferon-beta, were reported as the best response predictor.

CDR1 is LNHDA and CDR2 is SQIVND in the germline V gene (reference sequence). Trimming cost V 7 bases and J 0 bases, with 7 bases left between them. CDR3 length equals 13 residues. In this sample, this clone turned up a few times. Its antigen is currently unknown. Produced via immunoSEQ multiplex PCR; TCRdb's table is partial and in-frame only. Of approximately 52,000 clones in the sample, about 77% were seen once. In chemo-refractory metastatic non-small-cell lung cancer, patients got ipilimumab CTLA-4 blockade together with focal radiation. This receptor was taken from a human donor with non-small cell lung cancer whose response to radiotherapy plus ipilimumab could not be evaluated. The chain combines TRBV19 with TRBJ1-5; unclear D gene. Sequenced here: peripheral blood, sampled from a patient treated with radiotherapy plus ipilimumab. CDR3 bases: TGTGCCAGTATTGCTAATAGCAATCAGCCCCAGCATTTT. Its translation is CASIANSNQPQHF.